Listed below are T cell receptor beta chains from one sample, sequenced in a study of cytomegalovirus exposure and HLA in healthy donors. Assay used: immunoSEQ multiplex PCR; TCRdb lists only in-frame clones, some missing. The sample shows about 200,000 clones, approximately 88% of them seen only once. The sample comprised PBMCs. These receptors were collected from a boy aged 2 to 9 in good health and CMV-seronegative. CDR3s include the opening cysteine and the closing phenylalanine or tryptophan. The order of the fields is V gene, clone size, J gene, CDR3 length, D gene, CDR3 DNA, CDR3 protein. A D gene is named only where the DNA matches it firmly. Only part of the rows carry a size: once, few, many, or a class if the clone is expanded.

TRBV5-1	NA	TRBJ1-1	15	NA	TGCGCCAGCAGCTCGTGGGCAGGGGATTACACTGAAGCTTTCTTT	CASSSWAGDYTEAFF
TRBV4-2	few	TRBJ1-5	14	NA	TGTGCCAGCAGCGGAGGTGGGAGCAATCAGCCCCAGCATTTT	CASSGGGSNQPQHF
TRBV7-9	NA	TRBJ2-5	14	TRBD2	TGTGCCAGCAGCTTCGGGGGGGACCTCGGGACCCAGTACTTC	CASSFGGDLGTQYF
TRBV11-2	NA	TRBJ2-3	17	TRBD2	TGTGCCAGCAGCCCCTACCCCAGCGGGGGGGCTTCAGATACGCAGTATTTT	CASSPYPSGGASDTQYF
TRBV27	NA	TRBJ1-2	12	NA	TGTGCCAGCAGTCCCAATAACTATGGCTACACCTTC	CASSPNNYGYTF
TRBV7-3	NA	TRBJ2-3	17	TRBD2	TGTGCCAGCAGCTCGGGACTAGCGGGGGACTACACAGATACGCAGTATTTT	CASSSGLAGDYTDTQYF
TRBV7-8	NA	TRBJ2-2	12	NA	TGTGCCACCACCTTCTCGAGGGGGGAGCTGTTTTTT	CATTFSRGELFF
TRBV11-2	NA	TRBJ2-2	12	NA	TGTGCCAGCCAAACCGGGGTCGGGGAGCTGTTTTTT	CASQTGVGELFF
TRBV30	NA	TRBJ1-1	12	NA	TGTGCCTGGAGTGTCTCCGGTTATGAAGCTTTCTTT	CAWSVSGYEAFF
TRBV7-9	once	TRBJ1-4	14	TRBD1	TGTGCCAGCAGCCACTTCGACAGGGTTGAAAAACTGTTTTTT	CASSHFDRVEKLFF
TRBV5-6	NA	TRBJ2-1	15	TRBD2	TGTGCCAGCAGCTTACTAGCGGGAGTATTTAATGAGCAGTTCTTC	CASSLLAGVFNEQFF
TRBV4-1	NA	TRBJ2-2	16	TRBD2	TGCGCCAGCAGCCAAGGGGGTAGCGGGAGGGCCGGGGAGCTGTTTTTT	CASSQGGSGRAGELFF
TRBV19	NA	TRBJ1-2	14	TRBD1	TGTGCCAGCAAGGACAGGGGGCTTGACTATGGCTACACCTTC	CASKDRGLDYGYTF
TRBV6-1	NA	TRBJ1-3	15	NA	TGTGCCAGCAGTGAAGTGGGCCCCTCTGGAAACACCATATATTTT	CASSEVGPSGNTIYF
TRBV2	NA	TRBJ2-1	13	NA	TGTGCCAGCAGCCGTACCAGGGACAATGAGCAGTTCTTC	CASSRTRDNEQFF
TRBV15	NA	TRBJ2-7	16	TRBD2	TGTGCCACCAGCAGAATTATAGCGGGAGGATCCTACGAGCAGTACTTC	CATSRIIAGGSYEQYF
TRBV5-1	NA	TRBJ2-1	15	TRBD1	TGCGCCAGCAGCTTGGGACAGGGGTCCTACAATGAGCAGTTCTTC	CASSLGQGSYNEQFF
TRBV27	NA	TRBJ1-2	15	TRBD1	TGTGCCAGCAGTATCTACAGGGGGCGGAACTATGGCTACACCTTC	CASSIYRGRNYGYTF
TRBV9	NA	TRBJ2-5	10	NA	TGTGCCAGCAGCGTTAGGGGTTCGTACTTC	CASSVRGSYF
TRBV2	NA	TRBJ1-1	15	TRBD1	TGTGCCAGCAGCCTAGATGGACAGGTGAACACTGAAGCTTTCTTT	CASSLDGQVNTEAFF
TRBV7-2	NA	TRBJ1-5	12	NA	TGTGCCAGCAGCCCCGGTGGTCAGCCCCAGCATTTT	CASSPGGQPQHF
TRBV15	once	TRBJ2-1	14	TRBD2	TGTGCCACCGAGGCGGGAGGTCTATACAATGAGCAGTTCTTC	CATEAGGLYNEQFF
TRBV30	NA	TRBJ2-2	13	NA	TGTGCCTGGAGTCACGGGAACACCGGGGAGCTGTTTTTT	CAWSHGNTGELFF
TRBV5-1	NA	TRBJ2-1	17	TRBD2	TGCGCCAGCAGCTTGGGGGGACTAGCGGGAGGAGGGCGTGAGCAGTTCTTC	CASSLGGLAGGGREQFF
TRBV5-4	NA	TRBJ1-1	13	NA	TGTGCCAGCAGCCCGGAGTCCCGTACTGAAGCTTTCTTT	CASSPESRTEAFF
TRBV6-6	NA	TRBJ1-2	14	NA	TGTGCCAGCAGTTTATCCACAGGGAACTATGGCTACACCTTC	CASSLSTGNYGYTF
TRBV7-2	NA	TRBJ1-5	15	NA	TGTGCCAGCAGCCCCCGGGGGGGCCGGAATCAGCCCCAGCATTTT	CASSPRGGRNQPQHF
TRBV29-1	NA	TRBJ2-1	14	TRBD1	TGCAGCGTGGACTGGGACAGGGGAGGCAATGAGCAGTTCTTC	CSVDWDRGGNEQFF
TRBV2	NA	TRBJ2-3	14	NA	TGTGCCAGCAGGCAACAGGGGGGGGTAGATACGCAGTATTTT	CASRQQGGVDTQYF
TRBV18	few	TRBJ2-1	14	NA	TGTGCCAGCTCACCATTAGTAGGGAGTAGTGAGCAGTTCTTC	CASSPLVGSSEQFF
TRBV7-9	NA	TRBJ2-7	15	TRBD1	TGTGCCAGCAGCTTGCGGACAGGGAGTGGTTACGAGCAGTACTTC	CASSLRTGSGYEQYF
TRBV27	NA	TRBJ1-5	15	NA	TGTGCCAGCAGTTTGGGCACCTATAGCAATCAGCCCCAGCATTTT	CASSLGTYSNQPQHF
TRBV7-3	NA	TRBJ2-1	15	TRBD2	TGTGCCAGCAGCTTAGGAAGCGGGGGGGCCGGTGAGCAGTTCTTC	CASSLGSGGAGEQFF
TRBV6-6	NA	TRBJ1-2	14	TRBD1	TGTGCCAGCAGTTACCGGACAGGGGACTATGGCTACACCTTC	CASSYRTGDYGYTF
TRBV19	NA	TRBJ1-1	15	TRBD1	TGTGCCAGTAGTACGGGGACAGGGGCGGACACTGAAGCTTTCTTT	CASSTGTGADTEAFF
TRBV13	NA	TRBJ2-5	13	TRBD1	TGTGCCAGCAGCGGGACAGGGGAAGAGACCCAGTACTTC	CASSGTGEETQYF
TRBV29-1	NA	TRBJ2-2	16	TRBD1	TGCAGCGTGTGGGGCCCGGACAGGATCAACACCGGGGAGCTGTTTTTT	CSVWGPDRINTGELFF
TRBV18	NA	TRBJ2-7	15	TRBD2	TGTGCCAGCTCACCGGGGGGAGGGATCCCCTACGAGCAGTACTTC	CASSPGGGIPYEQYF
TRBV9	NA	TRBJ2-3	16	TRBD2	TGTGCCAGCAGCTCCCGAGGTAGCGGGATCACAGATACGCAGTATTTT	CASSSRGSGITDTQYF
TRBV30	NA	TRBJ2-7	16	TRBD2	TGTGCCTGGAGTGTACTTTCGGGACTAGCGGTATACGAGCAGTACTTC	CAWSVLSGLAVYEQYF
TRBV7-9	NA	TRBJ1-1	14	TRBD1	TGTGCCAGCAGCTTCGAATGGACACAGGGGGAAGCTTTCTTT	CASSFEWTQGEAFF
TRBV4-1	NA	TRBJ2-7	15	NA	TGCGCCAGCAGCCAAGAGATGGCAGGGTCCTACGAGCAGTACTTC	CASSQEMAGSYEQYF
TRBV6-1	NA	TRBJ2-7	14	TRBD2	TGTGCCAGCAGCGGGACTAGCGGATTCTACGAGCAGTACTTC	CASSGTSGFYEQYF
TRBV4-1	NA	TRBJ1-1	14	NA	TGCGCCAGCAGCCAAGCTGGAGGGAACACTGAAGCTTTCTTT	CASSQAGGNTEAFF
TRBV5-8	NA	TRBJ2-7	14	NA	TGTGCCAGCAGCTTGGTGGGAGAAGGCTACGAGCAGTACTTC	CASSLVGEGYEQYF
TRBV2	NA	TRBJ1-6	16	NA	TGTGCCAGCAAGAGGGAGCTGACCCACCTGGGTTCACCCCTCCACTTT	CASKRELTHLGSPLHF
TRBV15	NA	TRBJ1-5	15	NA	TGTGCCACCAGCACCCGGGAGGGCTCATATCAGCCCCAGCATTTT	CATSTREGSYQPQHF
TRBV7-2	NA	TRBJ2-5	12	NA	TGTGCCAGCAGCTTAGCCGGAGGGACCCAGTACTTC	CASSLAGGTQYF
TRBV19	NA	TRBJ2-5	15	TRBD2	TGTGCCACCTCACCTAGCGGGGGGGCCCTAGAGACCCAGTACTTC	CATSPSGGALETQYF
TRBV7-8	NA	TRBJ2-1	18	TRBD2	TGTGCCAGCAGCTTAGGGAGTAGCGGGAGGGCCCCCTACAATGAGCAGTTCTTC	CASSLGSSGRAPYNEQFF
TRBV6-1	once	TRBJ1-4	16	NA	TGTGCCAGCAGTGAAGATTTTACAGGGTTTAATGAAAAACTGTTTTTT	CASSEDFTGFNEKLFF
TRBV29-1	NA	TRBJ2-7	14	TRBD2	TGCAGCGTTGGACTAGCGGGAGGGCCCGGCGAGCAGTACTTC	CSVGLAGGPGEQYF
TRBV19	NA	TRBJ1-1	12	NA	TGTGCCACCCGATCGGGGGGGACTGAAGCTTTCTTT	CATRSGGTEAFF